Listed below are T cell receptor beta chains from one sample, sequenced in a study of regulatory T cells in long-lasting Graves disease. In TCRdb, the multiplex PCR reads were re-called with MiXCR into one record per CDR3 protein. The data show hundreds of thousands of distinct CDR3 sequences, approximately 22% seen once. Here the sequenced sample was peripheral blood mononuclear cells (PBMCs), taken when the disease was refractory, from a patient treated with antithyroid drugs. Source of these receptors: a female donor with Graves disease. The CDR3 runs from the conserved cysteine through the conserved F or W. Fields, in order: clone size, J gene, V gene, D gene, CDR3 DNA, CDR3 protein. A D gene is named only where the DNA matches it firmly. Clone size is not always given. Where it is, it says once, few, many or a class for expanded clones.

size: NA; J: TRBJ1-2; V: TRBV7-2; D: NA; DNA: TGTGCCAGCAGCTTAGCCTCGGGCCCCATGTATGGCTACACCTTC; CDR3: CASSLASGPMYGYTF
size: many; J: TRBJ2-2; V: TRBV28; D: NA; DNA: TGTGCCAGCTATACAGGGGAGGACACCGGGGAGCTGTTTTTT; CDR3: CASYTGEDTGELFF
size: NA; J: TRBJ1-5; V: TRBV19; D: NA; DNA: TGTGCCAGTAGTATCAACGCAGGGCTGGGTCAGCCCCAGCATTTT; CDR3: CASSINAGLGQPQHF
size: NA; J: TRBJ1-3; V: TRBV3-1; D: NA; DNA: TGTGCCAGCAGCCAAGCAACGGAACGAAACACCATATATTTT; CDR3: CASSQATERNTIYF
size: NA; J: TRBJ1-5; V: TRBV6-1; D: NA; DNA: TGTGCCAGCATCCAAATCGGGGCGAGTCAGCCCCAGCATTTT; CDR3: CASIQIGASQPQHF
size: NA; J: TRBJ1-1; V: TRBV20-1; D: NA; DNA: TGCAGTGCTAGCCCCCCAGAAATCCTTGCTGAAGCTTTCTTT; CDR3: CSASPPEILAEAFF
size: few; J: TRBJ2-2; V: TRBV5-1; D: NA; DNA: TGCGCCAGCAGCTTGTACAGGGGGGAGCTGTTTTTT; CDR3: CASSLYRGELFF
size: NA; J: TRBJ2-1; V: TRBV5-6; D: NA; DNA: TGTGCCAGCATCGAAAGTCGGGGGGCCCACGCCCCCAATGAGCAGTTCTTC; CDR3: CASIESRGAHAPNEQFF
size: many; J: TRBJ2-6; V: TRBV28; D: NA; DNA: TGTGCCAGCAGGAGGAGGCGGGACTCTGGGGCCAACGTCCTGACTTTC; CDR3: CASRRRRDSGANVLTF
size: many; J: TRBJ1-5; V: TRBV7-8; D: NA; DNA: TGTGCCAGCAGCTTAGTAGAGTGGCAGCCCCAGCATTTT; CDR3: CASSLVEWQPQHF
size: NA; J: TRBJ2-1; V: TRBV2; D: NA; DNA: TGTGCCAGCAGTGGTTGGCCCAATGAGCAGTTCTTC; CDR3: CASSGWPNEQFF
size: many; J: TRBJ1-2; V: TRBV20-1; D: TRBD1; DNA: TGCAGTGCGACGCCTCGACAGGGGGAGGACTATGGCTACACCTTC; CDR3: CSATPRQGEDYGYTF
size: few; J: TRBJ1-6; V: TRBV28; D: NA; DNA: TGTGCCAGCAGATTGTCAGGGTCGGAATCACCCCTCCACTTT; CDR3: CASRLSGSESPLHF
size: many; J: TRBJ1-2; V: TRBV29-1; D: NA; DNA: TGCAGCGTTGGCAGGGTGGGGTATGGCTACACCTTC; CDR3: CSVGRVGYGYTF
size: few; J: TRBJ1-1; V: TRBV7-8; D: NA; DNA: TGTGCCAGCAGCTCAAAAACGGGGCGTGAGGCTTTCTTT; CDR3: CASSSKTGREAFF
size: NA; J: TRBJ2-3; V: TRBV7-2; D: NA; DNA: TGTGCCAGCAGCTTAAGTGGGATGGGCACAGATACGCAGTATTTT; CDR3: CASSLSGMGTDTQYF
size: many; J: TRBJ2-7; V: TRBV29-1; D: TRBD2; DNA: TGCAGCGTTGAGGAGACTAGCGGGAGGGCCTACGAGCAGTACTTC; CDR3: CSVEETSGRAYEQYF
size: many; J: TRBJ1-1; V: TRBV28; D: NA; DNA: TGTGCCAGCAGCTATTACTCTGAAGCTTTCTTT; CDR3: CASSYYSEAFF
size: NA; J: TRBJ2-3; V: TRBV5-1; D: NA; DNA: TGCGCCAGCGGCGGCCAGAGTAGCACAGATACGCAGTATTTT; CDR3: CASGGQSSTDTQYF
size: many; J: TRBJ1-4; V: TRBV3-1; D: TRBD1; DNA: TGTGCCAGCAGCCAAGGATGGACAGGGGCGAATGAAAAACTGTTTTTT; CDR3: CASSQGWTGANEKLFF
size: many; J: TRBJ1-1; V: TRBV6-1; D: NA; DNA: TGTGCCAGCAGCGAATCCGGACGTAACACTGAAGCTTTCTTT; CDR3: CASSESGRNTEAFF
size: NA; J: TRBJ1-4; V: TRBV5-4; D: NA; DNA: TGTGCCAGCAGCTCCGGACTTGTTGAGAAACTGTTTTTT; CDR3: CASSSGLVEKLFF
size: few; J: TRBJ2-3; V: TRBV28; D: NA; DNA: TGTGCCAGCAGACCCGGGACCCTCAGCATGGATACGCAGTATTTT; CDR3: CASRPGTLSMDTQYF
size: few; J: TRBJ2-3; V: TRBV9; D: TRBD2; DNA: TGTGCCAGCAGCGTTGCAGCGGGAGGGATGGATACGCAGTATTTT; CDR3: CASSVAAGGMDTQYF
size: many; J: TRBJ2-2; V: TRBV19; D: TRBD1; DNA: TGTGCCAGTAGTTTCAGCCGGGACAGGGTGTTTTTT; CDR3: CASSFSRDRVFF
size: few; J: TRBJ2-7; V: TRBV25-1; D: NA; DNA: TGTGCCAGCGGAGGGGAAATCCCCTACGAGCAGTACTTC; CDR3: CASGGEIPYEQYF
size: many; J: TRBJ2-7; V: TRBV2; D: NA; DNA: TGTGCCAGCAGACTGGGCGACTACGAGCAGTACTTC; CDR3: CASRLGDYEQYF